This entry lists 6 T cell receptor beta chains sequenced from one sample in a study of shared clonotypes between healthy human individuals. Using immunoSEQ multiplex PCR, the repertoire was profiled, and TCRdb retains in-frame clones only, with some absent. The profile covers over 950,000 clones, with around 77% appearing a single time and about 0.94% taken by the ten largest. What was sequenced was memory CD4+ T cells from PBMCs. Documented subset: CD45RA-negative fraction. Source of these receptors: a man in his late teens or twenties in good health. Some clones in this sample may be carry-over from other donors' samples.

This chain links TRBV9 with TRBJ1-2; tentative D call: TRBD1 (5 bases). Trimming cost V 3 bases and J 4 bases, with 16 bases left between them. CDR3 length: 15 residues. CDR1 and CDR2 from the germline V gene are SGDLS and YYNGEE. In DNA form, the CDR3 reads TGTGCCAGCAGCGGGGGAGGGGTCCGGGGCTATGGCTACACCTTC. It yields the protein CASSGGGVRGYGYTF.

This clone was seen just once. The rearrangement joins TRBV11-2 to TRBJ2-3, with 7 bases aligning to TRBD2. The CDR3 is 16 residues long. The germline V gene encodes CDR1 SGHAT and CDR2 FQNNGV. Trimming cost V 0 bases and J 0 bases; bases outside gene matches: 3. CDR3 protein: CASSLEGGFSTDTQYF. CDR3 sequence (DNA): TGTGCCAGCAGCTTAGAGGGGGGGTTCAGCACAGATACGCAGTATTTT. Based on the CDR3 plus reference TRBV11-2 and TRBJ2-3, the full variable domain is EAGVAQSPRYKIIEKRQSVAFWCNPISGHATLYWYQQILGQGPKLLIQFQNNGVVDDSQLPKDRFSAERLKGVDSTLKIQPAKLEDSAVYLCASSLEGGFSTDTQYFGPGTRLTVL.

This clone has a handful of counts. This chain's CDR3 is CASSIERGETQYF. In DNA, the CDR3 is TGTGCCAGTAGTATCGAAAGGGGAGAGACCCAGTACTTC. The chain recombines TRBV19 with TRBJ2-5, with a weak D call TRBD1 (5 bases). Germline V gene sequence: CDR1 LNHDA, CDR2 SQIVND (reference sequence). The V gene lost 3 bases and the J gene lost 4 bases, with 9 bases spanning the gap. The CDR3 runs 13 residues.

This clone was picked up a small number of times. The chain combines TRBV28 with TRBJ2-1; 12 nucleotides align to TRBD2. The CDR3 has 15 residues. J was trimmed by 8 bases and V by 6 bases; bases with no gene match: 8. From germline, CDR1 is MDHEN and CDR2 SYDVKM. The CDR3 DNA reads TGTGCCAGCAGCCCGACTAGCGGGAGAGTCTATGAGCAGTTCTTC. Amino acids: CASSPTSGRVYEQFF.

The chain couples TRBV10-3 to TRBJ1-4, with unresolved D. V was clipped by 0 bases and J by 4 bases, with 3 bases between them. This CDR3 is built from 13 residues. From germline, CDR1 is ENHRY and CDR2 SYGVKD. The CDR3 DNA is TGTGCCATCAGTGAGTCTCTTAATGAAAAACTGTTTTTT. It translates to CAISESLNEKLFF.

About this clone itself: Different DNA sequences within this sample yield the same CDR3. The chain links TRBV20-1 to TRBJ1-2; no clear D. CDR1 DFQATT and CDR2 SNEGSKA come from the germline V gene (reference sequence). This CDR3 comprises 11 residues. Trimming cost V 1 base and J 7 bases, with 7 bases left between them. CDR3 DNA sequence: TGCAGTGCTAGAGTAGGCCGTGGCTACACCTTC. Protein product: CSARVGRGYTF.